The 8 T cell receptor beta chains in this list originate from one sample, sequenced in a study of T-cell reconstitution after alpha-beta-depleted transplantation in children. Unique molecular identifiers were used in preparing the TCRbeta library. TCRdb fed the PCR reads into MiXCR, producing one record per CDR3 protein. This table has about 270,000 distinct CDR3 sequences, about 10% appearing once. The starting material was PBMCs from the stem cell graft donor, obtained from the stem cell graft. These receptors were collected from a human donor who donated a stem cell graft to a child with SCID.

This clonotype has at least ten counts. This chain joins TRBV3-1 and TRBJ2-7, with unresolved D. With 1 base removed from V and 1 base from J, the gap between germline ends came to 11 bases. CDR1 and CDR2 from the germline V gene are LGHDT and YNNKEL (reference sequence). CDR3 length: 15 residues. The CDR3 spells CASSQGATASYEQYF. The DNA of the CDR3 is TGTGCCAGCAGCCAAGGTGCTACAGCTTCCTACGAGCAGTACTTC.

The J gene is TRBJ2-1, the V gene TRBV11-2; D might be TRBD1 (5 bases). Germline V lookup: CDR1 SGHAT, CDR2 FQNNGV. The germline V and J ends were trimmed by 1 base and 5 bases, with 9 bases remaining between them. The CDR3 covers 14 residues. CDR3 DNA: TGTGCCAGCAGCTTAGGACAGCCGGACAATGAGCAGTTCTTC. Translating it yields CASSLGQPDNEQFF.

The chain combines TRBV5-1 with TRBJ2-3; D possibly uses TRBD1 or TRBD2 (5 bases each). Trimming removed 0 bases at V and 2 bases at J, with 10 bases between. There are 15 residues in the CDR3. Germline V gene data show CDR1 as SGHRS and CDR2 as YFSETQ. The CDR3 DNA reads TGCGCCAGCAGCTTGGGAGGGGCGCTCACAGATACGCAGTATTTT. Amino acids: CASSLGGALTDTQYF.

This clonotype turned up a few times. The genes are TRBV3-1 and TRBJ2-7; perhaps TRBD1 as D (6 bases). From germline, CDR1 is LGHDT and CDR2 YNNKEL (reference sequence). V lost 6 bases to trimming and J lost 0 bases, with 15 bases between them. This CDR3 contains 15 residues. In DNA form, the CDR3 reads TGTGCCAGCAGTCACAAACAGGGTCCCTCCTACGAGCAGTACTTC. This gives the protein CASSHKQGPSYEQYF.

This clonotype was detected only a few times. This chain links TRBV12-3 or TRBV12-4 with TRBJ1-1, with 10 nucleotides matching TRBD1. This CDR3 comprises 14 residues. Trimming cost V 6 bases and J 2 bases; bases outside gene matches: 3. The CDR3 is CASRGQGKNTEAFF. CDR3 nucleotide sequence: TGTGCCAGCAGGGGACAGGGGAAAAACACTGAAGCTTTCTTT.

In this sample, this clonotype turned up a few times. This chain joins TRBV7-2 and TRBJ2-5, with D possibly matching TRBD2 (5 bases). CDR3 length: 15 residues. The germline gives CDR1 SGHTA, CDR2 FQGNSA. With 5 bases removed from V and 5 bases from J, the gap between germline ends came to 18 bases. The chain's CDR3 is CASSLDPGISETQYF. The CDR3 region has the DNA TGTGCCAGCAGCCTGGACCCGGGGATAAGTGAGACCCAGTACTTC.

This clonotype was observed a handful of times. This chain joins TRBV7-9 and TRBJ2-5; TRBD1 aligns across 9 bases. There are 13 residues in the CDR3. Per the germline V gene, CDR1 is SEHNR and CDR2 is FQNEAQ (reference sequence). V dropped 4 bases and J dropped 13; count of bases not matched to a gene: 10. The CDR3 sequence: CASSSGTGTGPYF. For the CDR3, the DNA is TGTGCCAGCAGCTCCGGCACCGGGACAGGGCCGTACTTC.

This clonotype came up a few times. The gene calls are TRBV4-1 and TRBJ2-2; D gene uncertain. The V end was cut by 5 bases, the J end by 1 base, with 11 bases between. Germline V gene lookup returns CDR1 MGHRA and CDR2 YSYEKL. This CDR3 spans 15 amino acids. The CDR3 is CASSNRHLNTGELFF. The CDR3 DNA follows: TGCGCCAGCAGCAATAGACACCTGAACACCGGGGAGCTGTTTTTT.